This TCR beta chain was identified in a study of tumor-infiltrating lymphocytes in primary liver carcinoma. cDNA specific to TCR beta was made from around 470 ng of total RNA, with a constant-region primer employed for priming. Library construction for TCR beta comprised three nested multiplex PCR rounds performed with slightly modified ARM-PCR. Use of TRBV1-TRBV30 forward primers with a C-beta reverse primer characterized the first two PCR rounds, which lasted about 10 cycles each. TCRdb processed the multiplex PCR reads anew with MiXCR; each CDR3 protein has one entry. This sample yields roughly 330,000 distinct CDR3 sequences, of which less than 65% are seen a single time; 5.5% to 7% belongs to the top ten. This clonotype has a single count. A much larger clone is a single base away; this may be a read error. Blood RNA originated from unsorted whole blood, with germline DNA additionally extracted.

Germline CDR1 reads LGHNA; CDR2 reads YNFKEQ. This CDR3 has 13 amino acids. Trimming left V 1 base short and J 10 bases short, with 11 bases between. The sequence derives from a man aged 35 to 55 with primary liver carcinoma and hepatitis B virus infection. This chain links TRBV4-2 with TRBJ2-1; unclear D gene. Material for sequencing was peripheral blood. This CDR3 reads CASSQGLVGEQFF. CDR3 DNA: TGTGCCAGCAGCCAAGGACTTGTGGGAGAGCAGTTCTTC.